This TCR beta chain was documented in a study of T cells after yellow fever vaccination (dated by TCRdb to between 2018 and 2021). Some background on the complete study: The SMART-Seq v4 Ultra Low Input RNA kit was used to prepare libraries from fractions with low cell numbers. To follow T-cell clones before and after primary and booster YFV17D yellow fever vaccination, bulk TCR alpha and beta repertoires were sequenced over time. The cohort comprised two healthy male donors, one aged 18 to 30 and one aged 30 to 40 years. Bulk PBMC replicates and cell subsets were isolated from blood drawn at multiple timepoints before and after both primary and secondary immunization. Here is what the overall study found, with its caveats: Because only two donors were included in the study, the extent to which the findings can be generalized is limited. A small fraction of clonotypes appeared in both the CD4 and CD8 compartments, likely as a result of convergent recombination. After the booster, most clones that had expanded after primary vaccination were detected again (approximately 95% of CD4 and roughly 86% of CD8), suggesting broad maintenance of memory. The secondary T-cell response was found to be weaker but faster than the primary response, with a peak reached on day 5 rather than on day 15. Computational filtering was required because FACS-sorted repertoires could contain abundant contaminating clonotypes from the bulk population.

Sequencing instrument: Illumina NovaSeq 6000. TCR cDNA was synthesized by 5'RACE template switching, through which a universal primer site and unique molecular identifiers were introduced. Priming for cDNA synthesis came from both the TCR alpha and TCR beta constant segments. Library amplification involved two PCR steps, and the second step added sample barcodes and sequencing adapters. Libraries were sequenced on Illumina HiSeq 2500 (2x100 bp) or NovaSeq (2x150 bp). As for the original processing: Reads were demultiplexed and collapsed into UMI consensus sequences with MIGEC, and V(D)J alignment was performed with MiXCR. Vaccine-responding clonotypes were identified with edgeR using replicate PBMC samples, with FDR below 0.01 and a log2 fold change above 5 up to day 15 being required. Each bulk clonotype was labeled CD4 or CD8 based on which sequenced repertoire, CD4 or CD8, contained the clonotype at higher abundance. In TCRdb, the public reads were trimmed at Q25 with fastp and aligned with MiXCR, with productive beta chains retained. For every CDR3 protein sequence, its rows merge into one entry that carries the most common genes and DNA. None of the V and J calls come from the authors' own analysis; TCRdb made them. Within this sample are more than 300,000 distinct CDR3 sequences, with approximately 12% of them counted one time only. The top ten hold approximately 3% of the sample.

Taken from cysteine to phenylalanine, the CDR3 has 15 residues. Just CDR3 DNA is preserved here, 45 bases in frame from base 1. The germline V gene sets CDR1 to SGHRS and CDR2 to YFSETQ. V loses 0 bases, J loses 1 base, and the germline ends lie 10 bases apart. This clonotype has a handful of counts. The target of this receptor is not known. Base qualities are not recorded, but no much larger clone differs from it by a single base. The sample's treatment or condition label, decoded: live attenuated yellow fever vaccine strain. A standard Ficoll-Paque protocol was used to isolate PBMCs from peripheral blood. Dynabeads CD4 and CD8 positive selection kits were used to isolate the CD4 and CD8 T-cell fractions. TriZol was used to extract RNA from bulk PBMCs, from CD4 and CD8 fractions, and from dextramer-positive and dextramer-negative fractions.

Sequenced material: CD4+ T cells sorted from PBMCs, taken 45 days after the yellow fever booster vaccination. This chain joins TRBV5-1 to TRBJ1-1; TRBD1 is a weak D gene call, 5 bases matching. The sequence came from a man younger than 35 who received the YFV17D yellow fever vaccine. The DNA is as follows: TGCGCCAGCAGCTTGGACGGGCAGGGGAACACTGAAGCTTTCTTT. It is translated as CASSLDGQGNTEAFF.